This is a list of T cell receptor beta chains from one sample in a study of PD-1 blockade in mismatch repair-deficient tumors. Some clones are missing from TCRdb's copy, which holds only in-frame ones; the method was immunoSEQ multiplex PCR. The sample has about 16,000 clones; roughly 84% are singletons. The sample here was PBMCs, taken before pembrolizumab treatment. The receptors originated from an adult with mismatch repair-deficient cancer. Each CDR3 is given with its conserved first and last residue. The D gene is left open where the match is weak. Not every row has a clone size; where given, it reads once, few, many or a size class.

J: TRBJ2-7; V: TRBV4-3; D: NA; size: NA; DNA: TGCGCCAGCAGCCAAGATTACGGCAGGGGGGGGGACGAGCAGTACTTC; CDR3: CASSQDYGRGGDEQYF
J: TRBJ2-3; V: TRBV5-6; D: TRBD2; size: NA; DNA: TGTGCCAGCAGCTCGTTGTTGGGACTAGCGGGTAGTACAGATACGCAGTATTTT; CDR3: CASSSLLGLAGSTDTQYF
J: TRBJ2-7; V: TRBV14; D: TRBD2; size: few; DNA: TGTGCCAGCAGCCTTGGACTAGCCTACGAGCAGTACTTC; CDR3: CASSLGLAYEQYF
J: TRBJ2-7; V: TRBV27; D: TRBD2; size: NA; DNA: TGTGCCAGCACCCTGACTAGCGGGAGCTTCGAGCAGTACTTC; CDR3: CASTLTSGSFEQYF
J: TRBJ2-2; V: TRBV4-1; D: TRBD1; size: NA; DNA: TGCGCCAGCAGCCAAGGACGGACAGGCACCGGGGAGCTGTTTTTT; CDR3: CASSQGRTGTGELFF
J: TRBJ2-1; V: TRBV15; D: NA; size: NA; DNA: TGTGCCACCAGCAGACACGACTCTTACAATGAGCAGTTCTTC; CDR3: CATSRHDSYNEQFF
J: TRBJ2-7; V: TRBV19; D: TRBD2; size: NA; DNA: TGTGCCAGTAGTCGACTAGCAGCCTCCTACGAGCAGTACTTC; CDR3: CASSRLAASYEQYF
J: TRBJ2-2; V: TRBV7-9; D: NA; size: NA; DNA: TGTGCCAGCAGCTCCGGGGCGCCCACCGGGGAGCTGTTTTTT; CDR3: CASSSGAPTGELFF
J: TRBJ1-2; V: TRBV6-5; D: NA; size: NA; DNA: TGTGCCAGCAGTGGCGGGCCGAGGGGTGGCTACACCTTC; CDR3: CASSGGPRGGYTF
J: TRBJ2-7; V: TRBV18; D: NA; size: NA; DNA: TGTGCCAGCTCACCAGACTTAAGCAGGAACCCTGAGCAGTACTTC; CDR3: CASSPDLSRNPEQYF
J: TRBJ2-1; V: TRBV19; D: NA; size: NA; DNA: TGTGCCAGTAGTATGTACGAGTACAATGAGCAGTTCTTC; CDR3: CASSMYEYNEQFF
J: TRBJ2-4; V: TRBV9; D: NA; size: NA; DNA: TGTGCCAGCAGCGTAGTTTTTGGGAAGGCCAAAAACATTCAGTACTTC; CDR3: CASSVVFGKAKNIQYF
J: TRBJ2-7; V: TRBV27; D: TRBD1; size: NA; DNA: TGTGCCAGCAGTTTGGCGCCCTGGAGACAGGGTCACGAGCAGTACTTC; CDR3: CASSLAPWRQGHEQYF
J: TRBJ1-4; V: TRBV14; D: TRBD1; size: NA; DNA: TGTGCCAGCAGCCAAAGGACAGGGAATGAAAAACTGTTTTTT; CDR3: CASSQRTGNEKLFF
J: TRBJ2-2; V: TRBV2; D: TRBD2; size: NA; DNA: TGTGCCAGCAGTGAAAGGGCGGGAGTTAAGACCGGGGAGCTGTTTTTT; CDR3: CASSERAGVKTGELFF
J: TRBJ2-7; V: TRBV7-9; D: NA; size: NA; DNA: TGTGCCAGCAGCTACGGGAGCTACTACGAGCAGTACTTC; CDR3: CASSYGSYYEQYF
J: TRBJ2-7; V: TRBV6-5; D: NA; size: large; DNA: TGTGCCAGCAGCAAGACCGGGACAAACAACTACGAGCAGTACTTC; CDR3: CASSKTGTNNYEQYF
J: TRBJ1-2; V: TRBV19; D: NA; size: few; DNA: TGTGCCAGTAGTCTGACTAACTATGGCTACACCTTC; CDR3: CASSLTNYGYTF
J: TRBJ2-5; V: TRBV19; D: TRBD1; size: NA; DNA: TGTGCCAGTAGTACAGGGGGCGAAGGGGAGACCCAGTACTTC; CDR3: CASSTGGEGETQYF
J: TRBJ2-7; V: TRBV6-1; D: NA; size: NA; DNA: TGTGCCAGCAGTGAAGAAGGGGGCGGGAGAGGCGAGCAGTACTTC; CDR3: CASSEEGGGRGEQYF
J: TRBJ1-5; V: TRBV19; D: NA; size: NA; DNA: TGTGCCAGTAGTATCTCTGGGCCGGATCAGCCCCAGCATTTT; CDR3: CASSISGPDQPQHF
J: TRBJ2-6; V: TRBV29-1; D: NA; size: once; DNA: TGCAGCGTTCAGAAAGGGGCAGAGGGGGCCAACGTCCTGACTTTC; CDR3: CSVQKGAEGANVLTF
J: TRBJ2-2; V: TRBV28; D: NA; size: NA; DNA: TGTGCCAGCAGTTCTCTATTCGGCGGGGAGCTGTTTTTT; CDR3: CASSSLFGGELFF
J: TRBJ2-3; V: TRBV5-6; D: NA; size: NA; DNA: TGTGCCAGCAGCCTCGTCCCCACAGATACGCAGTATTTT; CDR3: CASSLVPTDTQYF
J: TRBJ2-7; V: TRBV5-6; D: NA; size: once; DNA: TGTGCCAGCAGCTTACGGCACGGTTGGGGAAATTCCTACGAGCAGTACTTC; CDR3: CASSLRHGWGNSYEQYF
J: TRBJ2-1; V: TRBV11-3; D: NA; size: NA; DNA: TGTGCCAGCAGCTTAGATCATCCTACTGGACGCTACAATGAGCAGTTCTTC; CDR3: CASSLDHPTGRYNEQFF
J: TRBJ1-5; V: TRBV4-3; D: NA; size: NA; DNA: TGCGCCAGCAGCCAAGATCGGTTTAGCAATCAGCCCCAGCATTTT; CDR3: CASSQDRFSNQPQHF
J: TRBJ2-7; V: TRBV14; D: TRBD1; size: NA; DNA: TGTGCCAGCAGCCGAAGGACAGGGGATTACGAGCAGTACTTC; CDR3: CASSRRTGDYEQYF
J: TRBJ2-1; V: TRBV11-2; D: NA; size: NA; DNA: TGTGCCAGCAGCTTAGAGAGGGGGGAGACTGGTGAGCAGTTCTTC; CDR3: CASSLERGETGEQFF
J: TRBJ2-3; V: TRBV4-3; D: NA; size: NA; DNA: TGCGCCAGCAGCCAAAGTCTCATACTCACAGATACGCAGTATTTT; CDR3: CASSQSLILTDTQYF
J: TRBJ2-3; V: TRBV10-3; D: NA; size: NA; DNA: TGTGCCATCAGTGTGGACACTAGATCTGTTGAGTATTTT; CDR3: CAISVDTRSVEYF
J: TRBJ2-1; V: TRBV6-5; D: TRBD2; size: few; DNA: TGTGCCAGCAGTTACTCGGGACTAGCGGGAGGGAATGAGCAGTTCTTC; CDR3: CASSYSGLAGGNEQFF
J: TRBJ2-6; V: TRBV4-1; D: NA; size: NA; DNA: TGCGCCAGCAGCCAAGATCGGGGCTCTGGGGCCAACGTCCTGACTTTC; CDR3: CASSQDRGSGANVLTF
J: TRBJ2-3; V: TRBV6-1; D: TRBD2; size: NA; DNA: TGTGCCAGCAGTGAAGCTCTAGCGGGAGCCACAGATACGCAGTATTTT; CDR3: CASSEALAGATDTQYF
J: TRBJ2-5; V: TRBV6-1; D: NA; size: NA; DNA: TGTGCCAGCAGTGAAGCGGACGGCGCGCAAGAGACCCAGTACTTC; CDR3: CASSEADGAQETQYF
J: TRBJ1-4; V: TRBV5-1; D: TRBD1; size: once; DNA: TGCGCCAGCAGCTTGAACATCGGGACAGGCAATGAAAAACTGTTTTTT; CDR3: CASSLNIGTGNEKLFF
J: TRBJ2-1; V: TRBV21-1; D: NA; size: once; DNA: TGTGCCAGCAGCCCCTGGACGGTGGTTGGTGAGCAGTTCTTC; CDR3: CASSPWTVVGEQFF
J: TRBJ2-5; V: TRBV10-1; D: NA; size: NA; DNA: TGCGCCAGCAGTGAGCGAAGGGGAGCCCAAGAGACCCAGTACTTC; CDR3: CASSERRGAQETQYF
J: TRBJ2-7; V: TRBV6-6; D: NA; size: NA; DNA: TGTGCCAGCAGTTCCCAGGGACCCTACGAGCAGTACTTC; CDR3: CASSSQGPYEQYF
J: TRBJ2-7; V: TRBV29-1; D: TRBD2; size: once; DNA: TGCAGCGGGTGGACTAGCGGGACCTACGAGCAGTACTTC; CDR3: CSGWTSGTYEQYF
J: TRBJ2-7; V: TRBV15; D: NA; size: NA; DNA: TGTGCCACCAGCAGGGACTATGTAACCGAGCAGTACTTC; CDR3: CATSRDYVTEQYF
J: TRBJ1-2; V: TRBV7-9; D: NA; size: NA; DNA: TGTGCCAGCAGCTCCCTTTCCAACCAAAACCTGGAAGGCTACACCTTC; CDR3: CASSSLSNQNLEGYTF
J: TRBJ2-3; V: TRBV25-1; D: TRBD2; size: NA; DNA: TGTGCCAGCCGACCTAAGACTAGCGGATACACAGATACGCAGTATTTT; CDR3: CASRPKTSGYTDTQYF
J: TRBJ2-7; V: TRBV27; D: TRBD2; size: once; DNA: TGTGCCAGCTCGGGACTAGCGGGTAGCTCCTACGAGCAGTACTTC; CDR3: CASSGLAGSSYEQYF
J: TRBJ1-2; V: TRBV19; D: NA; size: NA; DNA: TGTGCCAGTACTCCAGGGGTTGGGGTCTATGGCTACACCTTC; CDR3: CASTPGVGVYGYTF
J: TRBJ1-1; V: TRBV6-1; D: TRBD1; size: NA; DNA: TGTGCCAGCAGATTGACAGGGGCGAACACTGAAGCTTTCTTT; CDR3: CASRLTGANTEAFF
J: TRBJ2-7; V: TRBV6-1; D: NA; size: medium-sized; DNA: TGTGCCAGCAGTGAAAGTTCGGGGCGGGGTCCCTACGAGCAGTACTTC; CDR3: CASSESSGRGPYEQYF
J: TRBJ2-5; V: TRBV27; D: NA; size: NA; DNA: TGTGCCAGCAGCCTTTACAGGCAAGAGACCCAGTACTTC; CDR3: CASSLYRQETQYF
J: TRBJ1-4; V: TRBV1; D: NA; size: NA; DNA: TGCACCAGCAGCCAAGACACAACTAATGAAAAACTGTTTTTT; CDR3: CTSSQDTTNEKLFF
J: TRBJ2-7; V: TRBV5-4; D: TRBD2; size: NA; DNA: TGTGCCAGCAGCCGCGGGAGGTCCTACGAGCAGTACTTC; CDR3: CASSRGRSYEQYF
J: TRBJ1-3; V: TRBV30; D: TRBD1; size: NA; DNA: TGTGCCTGGAGTTCACGGACAGGACCTGGAAACACCATATATTTT; CDR3: CAWSSRTGPGNTIYF
J: TRBJ2-7; V: TRBV5-5; D: TRBD1; size: NA; DNA: TGTGCCAGCAGCTCGGGACAGATACTTTTCTACGAGCAGTACTTC; CDR3: CASSSGQILFYEQYF
J: TRBJ1-1; V: TRBV4-1; D: NA; size: NA; DNA: TGCGCCAGCAGCCCCCTCTCCAGGGCGAGAGCGAACACTGAAGCTTTCTTT; CDR3: CASSPLSRARANTEAFF
J: TRBJ2-5; V: TRBV29-1; D: TRBD1; size: NA; DNA: TGCAGCGTCCTACAGGGGGCCGAGACCCAGTACTTC; CDR3: CSVLQGAETQYF
J: TRBJ2-7; V: TRBV4-2; D: NA; size: NA; DNA: TGTGCCAGCAGCCCAGAAAAGGGTCTCGAGCAGTACTTC; CDR3: CASSPEKGLEQYF